The 25 T cell receptor beta chains reported below all come from one sample, sequenced in a study of T-cell memory formation after mild COVID-19. TCRdb itself ran the 5' RACE reads through MiXCR, one entry per CDR3 protein. Of about 180,000 distinct CDR3 sequences in the sample, under 20% were seen once. Source material: PBMCs or a T cell subset sorted from them (not recorded which). These receptors were taken from a man aged 18 to 30 who had mild COVID-19 (a few samples of this study predate the infection). Cell type and time point are not known.

This clonotype came up many times. The rearrangement joins TRBV7-9 to TRBJ2-2, with D perhaps TRBD2 (5 bases). The germline V gene encodes CDR1 SEHNR and CDR2 FQNEAQ (reference sequence). This CDR3 has 16 residues. V was cut by 2 bases and J by 6 bases, with 16 bases left in between. The CDR3 sequence: CASSLFGLRGSGELFF. In nucleotides, the CDR3 is TGTGCCAGCAGCTTATTTGGCCTAAGAGGGTCCGGGGAGCTGTTTTTT.

The J gene is TRBJ2-7, the V gene TRBV5-1; no firm D call. Between the trimmed V and J ends, which lost 0 bases and 3 bases, there was a span of 4 bases. The germline V gene has CDR1 SGHRS and CDR2 YFSETQ. The CDR3 loop spans 12 amino acids. Here the CDR3 DNA reads TGCGCCAGCAGCTTGGACTTCTACGAGCAGTACTTC. It is translated as CASSLDFYEQYF.

The chain combines TRBV3-1 with TRBJ2-5, with 10 bases that match TRBD1. This CDR3 is built from 15 residues. After removal of 4 bases from V and 5 bases from J, the junction contained 7 bases not matched to a gene. In germline, CDR1 is LGHDT, CDR2 YNNKEL (reference sequence). The chain's CDR3 is CASSLGQGVVETQYF. CDR3 sequence (DNA): TGTGCCAGCAGCCTAGGACAGGGGGTAGTGGAGACCCAGTACTTC.

This clonotype came up many times. The rearrangement links TRBV5-1 to TRBJ2-1; no firm D call. The CDR3 sequence is 13 residues long. V lost 5 bases, J lost 7 bases, and 13 bases lay in between. Germline V gene sequence: CDR1 SGHRS, CDR2 YFSETQ. This CDR3 is CASRLTGWNEQFF. The CDR3 nucleotides read TGCGCCAGCAGGCTCACGGGTTGGAATGAGCAGTTCTTC.

There are a few counts of this clonotype. The chain is built from TRBV3-1 and TRBJ2-5; a weak D match, TRBD1 (6 bases). The CDR3 is 14 amino acids. Trimming stripped 1 base from V and 4 bases from J, with 10 bases between. Per the germline V gene, CDR1 is LGHDT and CDR2 is YNNKEL (reference sequence). The CDR3 DNA reads TGTGCCAGCAGCCAAGCAGGGGCCGGAGAGACCCAGTACTTC. It encodes CASSQAGAGETQYF.

The V and J genes are TRBV18 and TRBJ2-7; no reliable D call. V shed 6 bases and J shed 1 base, with 13 bases lying between them. Germline loops: CDR1 KGHSH, CDR2 LQKENI. This CDR3 is 14 amino acids long. This CDR3 reads CASSPSGLSYEQYF. DNA for the CDR3: TGTGCCAGCTCTCCCTCCGGCTTATCCTACGAGCAGTACTTC.

The genes are TRBV4-1 and TRBJ2-1; D unclear. CDR1 and CDR2 (germline): MGHRA, YSYEKL. This CDR3 region has 15 residues. V was clipped by 3 bases and J by 0 bases, with 9 bases between them. CDR3: CASSQVQSSYNEQFF. As DNA, the CDR3 is TGCGCCAGCAGCCAGGTGCAAAGCTCCTACAATGAGCAGTTCTTC.

The genes are TRBV4-3 and TRBJ2-3; D not resolved. V dropped 1 base and J dropped 5 bases, with 7 bases sitting between them. In germline, CDR1 is LGHNA, CDR2 YSLEER. The CDR3 contains 13 residues. As DNA, the CDR3 is TGCGCCAGCAGCCAAGCGAGAGAAGATACGCAGTATTTT. Protein: CASSQAREDTQYF.

This clonotype was picked up a small number of times. The chain has TRBV10-3 and TRBJ2-1, with D perhaps matching TRBD2 (5 bases). The V and J ends lost 10 bases and 6 bases respectively, with 13 bases between them. CDR3 length equals 12 residues. Germline V gene lookup returns CDR1 ENHRY and CDR2 SYGVKD. CDR3 DNA sequence: TGTGCCAGTGGCGGTGCGGGCAATGAGCAGTTCTTC. This codes for CASGGAGNEQFF.

This chain connects TRBV5-1 to TRBJ2-1; tentative D call: TRBD2 (6 bases). Germline lookup yields CDR1 SGHRS and CDR2 YFSETQ. V dropped 0 bases and J dropped 1 base, with 11 bases sitting between them. The CDR3 runs to 16 residues. The CDR3 nucleotides are TGCGCCAGCAGCTTGGCTTTGGGGGGATCCTACAATGAGCAGTTCTTC. It codes for CASSLALGGSYNEQFF. Using reference TRBV5-1 and TRBJ2-1 for the parts outside the CDR3, the full variable domain is KAGVTQTPRYLIKTRGQQVTLSCSPISGHRSVSWYQQTPGQGLQFLFEYFSETQRNKGNFPGRFSGRQFSNSRSEMNVSTLELGDSALYLCASSLALGGSYNEQFFGPGTRLTVL.

J is TRBJ1-1 and V is TRBV29-1, with 7 bases identical to TRBD1. J was trimmed by 5 bases and V by 7 bases; bases with no gene match: 7. This CDR3 spans 12 amino acids. Germline V gene lookup returns CDR1 SQVTM and CDR2 ANQGSEA. Here the CDR3 reads CSGDRDGTEAFF. The CDR3 nucleotides read TGCAGCGGCGACAGGGATGGGACTGAAGCTTTCTTT.

This clonotype was observed a few times. J is TRBJ2-5 and V is TRBV29-1; 9 bases are a match to TRBD1. The CDR3 loop spans 12 amino acids. Germline CDR1 reads SQVTM; CDR2 reads ANQGSEA. Germline trimming cut 6 bases from V and 5 bases from J; bases unmatched to any gene: 4. The CDR3 sequence is CSVGQGLETQYF. For the CDR3, the DNA is TGCAGCGTGGGACAGGGTCTTGAGACCCAGTACTTC.

The gene calls are TRBV10-3 and TRBJ2-7; no firm D call. The CDR3 is made up of 12 amino acids. Germline V lookup: CDR1 ENHRY, CDR2 SYGVKD. V was trimmed by 3 bases and J by 6 bases, leaving 9 bases between them. The CDR3 DNA is TGTGCCATCAGTGACGTGGTTGCCGAGCAGTACTTC. It translates to CAISDVVAEQYF.

V usage is TRBV12-3 or TRBV12-4 and J usage is TRBJ2-5; tentative D call: TRBD2 (7 bases). The CDR3 is 15 residues long. V lost 4 bases and J lost 3, with 15 bases in between. The CDR3 loop reads CASSWGGPREETQYF. CDR3 nucleotides: TGTGCCAGCAGTTGGGGGGGGCCTAGGGAAGAGACCCAGTACTTC.

This clonotype was seen only a few times. The V gene is TRBV20-1, the J gene TRBJ1-6, with D perhaps matching TRBD1 (5 bases). Trimming removed 1 base at V and 7 bases at J, with 8 bases between. The CDR3 runs 13 residues. Germline loops: CDR1 DFQATT, CDR2 SNEGSKA (reference sequence). This CDR3 is CSARGDRNSPLHF. For the CDR3, the DNA is TGCAGTGCTAGAGGGGACCGCAATTCACCCCTCCACTTT.

The rearrangement links TRBV19 to TRBJ1-5; 7 nucleotides agree with TRBD1. CDR3 size: 13 residues. CDR1 is LNHDA, CDR2 SQIVND, per germline (reference sequence). Losses at the gene ends were 4 bases for V and 4 bases for J; bases not matched to a gene: 1. The CDR3 bases are TGTGCCAGTAGTAAGGACAGGAATCAGCCCCAGCATTTT. It is translated as CASSKDRNQPQHF. Variable domain in full (rest from reference TRBV19 and TRBJ1-5): DGGITQSPKYLFRKEGQNVTLSCEQNLNHDAMYWYRQDPGQGLRLIYYSQIVNDFQKGDIAEGYSVSREKKESFPLTVTSAQKNPTAFYLCASSKDRNQPQHFGDGTRLSIL.

The V gene is TRBV15, the J gene TRBJ1-3, with no clear D. The CDR3 length is 14 residues. V was shortened by 8 bases and J by 0 bases, with 11 bases between the two germline ends. The V gene's germline CDR1 is LNHNV and CDR2 YYDKDF (reference sequence). CDR3: CATARRASGNTIYF. The CDR3, as DNA: TGTGCCACCGCACGGCGAGCCTCTGGAAACACCATATATTTT.

The chain uses TRBV14 and TRBJ2-2; no clear D gene. Trimming took off 0 bases at V and 6 bases at J, with 5 bases between the two ends. CDR3 size: 13 residues. From germline, CDR1 is SGHDN and CDR2 FVKESK. Written as DNA, the CDR3 is TGTGCCAGCAGCCAAGATTGGGCCGGGGAGCTGTTTTTT. This sequence encodes CASSQDWAGELFF. Looking up the rest from reference TRBV14 and TRBJ2-2 gives the full variable domain: EAGVTQFPSHSVIEKGQTVTLRCDPISGHDNLYWYRRVMGKEIKFLLHFVKESKQDESGMPNNRFLAERTGGTYSTLKVQPAELEDSGVYFCASSQDWAGELFFGEGSRLTVL.

V and J are TRBV9 and TRBJ2-3, with TRBD2 as a possible D gene (6 bases). Germline V gene lookup returns CDR1 SGDLS and CDR2 YYNGEE. The V gene lost 0 bases and the J gene lost 4 bases, with 18 bases spanning the gap. The CDR3 extends over 17 amino acids. The DNA of the CDR3 is TGTGCCAGCAGCGTAGGACCGACTAGTACAGCGGCAGATACGCAGTATTTT. This translates into CASSVGPTSTAADTQYF.

V usage is TRBV4-3 and J usage is TRBJ2-3, with D perhaps assigned TRBD1 or TRBD2 (5 bases each). CDR1 LGHNA and CDR2 YSLEER come from the germline V gene. The length of the CDR3 is 17 residues. The V and J ends lost 3 bases and 3 bases respectively, with 19 bases between them. The CDR3 coding sequence is TGCGCCAGCAGCCAGTTTGGGGGTGGCGGAAGAACAGATACGCAGTATTTT. Amino acids: CASSQFGGGGRTDTQYF.

This clonotype was counted a few times. The gene calls are TRBV10-2 and TRBJ2-7; TRBD1 is a possible D gene (6 bases). Germline V gene sequence: CDR1 WSHSY, CDR2 SAAADI. Trimming shortened V by 2 bases and J by 3 bases, and 14 bases separated the two germline ends. This CDR3 region has 15 residues. The CDR3 DNA reads TGCGCCAGCAGTGAGAGTGTGGGACACCACTACGAGCAGTACTTC. This translates into CASSESVGHHYEQYF.

This clonotype was seen a single time. The rearrangement joins TRBV7-6 to TRBJ1-5; D gene ambiguous. This CDR3 region has 15 residues. Germline values: CDR1 SGHVS, CDR2 FNYEAQ. V lost 2 bases and J lost 2, with 10 bases in between. CDR3 region: CASSLSPGGNQPQHF. The CDR3 nucleotides are TGTGCCAGCAGCTTAAGTCCCGGAGGCAATCAGCCCCAGCATTTT. Together with reference TRBV7-6 and TRBJ1-5, the CDR3 gives the full variable domain: GAGVSQSPRYKVTKRGQDVALRCDPISGHVSLYWYRQALGQGPEFLTYFNYEAQQDKSGLPNDRFSAERPEGSISTLTIQRTEQRDSAMYRCASSLSPGGNQPQHFGDGTRLSIL.

This clonotype was observed a few times. The rearrangement links TRBV5-1 to TRBJ2-5; no clear D. The V gene lost 2 bases and the J gene lost 2 bases, with 10 bases spanning the gap. This CDR3 spans 14 amino acids. Germline V gene data show CDR1 as SGHRS and CDR2 as YFSETQ. CDR3 residues: CASSFASVQETQYF. CDR3 nucleotides: TGCGCCAGCAGCTTCGCGAGCGTTCAAGAGACCCAGTACTTC.

There are many counts of this clonotype. V gene TRBV20-1 combines with J gene TRBJ2-5; 10 bases line up with TRBD2. Germline CDR1 reads DFQATT; CDR2 reads SNEGSKA (reference sequence). The CDR3 sequence is 15 residues long. V shed 2 bases and J 0 bases; nucleotides not matched to a gene: 3. Here the CDR3 DNA reads TGCAGTGCTAGACTAGCGGGGGCATACCAAGAGACCCAGTACTTC. It encodes CSARLAGAYQETQYF.

This clonotype was recorded many times. The chain recombines TRBV11-2 with TRBJ2-3, with 12 bases lining up with TRBD2. This CDR3 has 18 residues. V lost 1 base to trimming and J lost 4 bases; unmatched junction nucleotides: 9. Per the germline V gene, CDR1 is SGHAT and CDR2 is FQNNGV. Here the CDR3 reads CASSLGTSGGLWADTQYF. CDR3 in DNA: TGTGCCAGCAGCTTAGGCACTAGCGGGGGGCTGTGGGCAGATACGCAGTATTTT.